The text below deals with one TCR beta chain. The data originate from a study of early T cells in non-severe SARS-CoV-2 infection. J gave up 2 bases and V 7 bases, and 8 bases lay outside the gene matches. The CDR3 has 15 residues. Looked up from germline, CDR1 is MNHEY and CDR2 is SVGAGI. Via MiXCR, TCRdb re-called the 5' RACE reads, giving one row per CDR3 protein. The table lists about 100,000 distinct CDR3 sequences, over 10% of them singletons. The V gene is TRBV6-5, the J gene TRBJ2-3, with 8 bases aligning to TRBD2. This clonotype originated in an adult who was a healthcare worker with PCR-confirmed SARS-CoV-2 infection or an uninfected control (not recorded which). Material for sequencing was whole blood. The CDR3 here is CASTLRGAPTDTQYF. The CDR3 DNA reads TGTGCCAGCACGTTGCGGGGGGCTCCCACAGATACGCAGTATTTT.